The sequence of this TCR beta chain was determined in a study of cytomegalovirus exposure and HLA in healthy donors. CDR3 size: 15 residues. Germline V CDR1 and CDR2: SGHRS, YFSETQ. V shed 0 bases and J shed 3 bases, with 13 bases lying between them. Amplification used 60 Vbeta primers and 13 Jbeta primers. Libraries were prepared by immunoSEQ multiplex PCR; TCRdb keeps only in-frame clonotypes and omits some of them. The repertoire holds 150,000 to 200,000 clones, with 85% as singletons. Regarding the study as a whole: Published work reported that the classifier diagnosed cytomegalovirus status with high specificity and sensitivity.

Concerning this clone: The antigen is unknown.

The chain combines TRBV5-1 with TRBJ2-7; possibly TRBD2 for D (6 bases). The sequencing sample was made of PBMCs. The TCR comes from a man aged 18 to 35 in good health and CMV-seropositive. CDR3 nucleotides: TGCGCCAGCAGCTTGGTTGGGGGGACCGGCTACGAGCAGTACTTC. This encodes CASSLVGGTGYEQYF.